This T cell receptor (beta chain) is from a study of T-cell memory formation after mild COVID-19. TCR alpha and TCR beta cDNA libraries with sample barcodes and UMIs came from 5'RACE using constant-segment primers. MiXCR, run by TCRdb on the 5' RACE reads, gives a single entry per CDR3 protein. Here the sample spans 270,000 or so distinct CDR3 sequences, more than 15% being singletons. This clonotype has at least ten counts. Trimming shortened V by 1 base and J by 2 bases, and 8 bases separated the two germline ends. The CDR3 is 14 amino acids. Germline V gene lookup returns CDR1 MNHEY and CDR2 SVGAGI.

The chain has TRBV6-5 and TRBJ2-5; weak D call: TRBD2 (6 bases). Specimen: PBMCs or a T cell subset sorted from them (not recorded which). The sequence was collected from a man aged 18 to 29 who had mild COVID-19 (a few samples of this study predate the infection). Cell type and time point are not known. This CDR3 is CASSYFSGQETQYF. The CDR3 nucleotides read TGTGCCAGCAGTTACTTCAGCGGGCAAGAGACCCAGTACTTC.